The 17 T cell receptor beta chains listed next were all sequenced from one sample in a study of cytomegalovirus exposure and HLA in healthy donors. PCR used 60 Vbeta primers and 13 Jbeta primers. Assay: immunoSEQ multiplex PCR; the TCRdb copy retains only in-frame clones and omits some. The data show 160,000 or so clones, approximately 80% seen once. The material sequenced was PBMCs. These receptors were taken from a woman between 45 and 60 years old in good health and CMV-seronegative.

The rearrangement links TRBV7-8 to TRBJ2-7; TRBD1 matches 8 bases. The V gene's germline CDR1 is SGHVS and CDR2 FQNEAQ. This CDR3 has 14 amino acids. With V trimmed by 1 base and J by 2 bases, 1 base remained unmatched. The CDR3 spells CASSLGQGTYEQYF. CDR3 bases: TGTGCCAGCAGCTTAGGACAGGGGACCTACGAGCAGTACTTC. Full variable domain (missing parts from reference TRBV7-8 and TRBJ2-7): GAGVSQSPRYKVAKRGQDVALRCDPISGHVSLFWYQQALGQGPEFLTYFQNEAQLDKSGLPSDRFFAERPEGSVSTLKIQRTQQEDSAVYLCASSLGQGTYEQYFGPGTRLTVT.

This chain connects TRBV28 to TRBJ2-4, with D perhaps matching TRBD1 (5 bases). With 5 bases removed from V and 6 bases from J, the gap between germline ends came to 14 bases. Germline V gene sequence: CDR1 MDHEN, CDR2 SYDVKM. This CDR3 contains 14 residues. CDR3 sequence (DNA): TGTGCCAGCAGTCCGACAGTGGCGCCAAACATTCAGTACTTC. Translation: CASSPTVAPNIQYF. Supplemented by reference TRBV28 and TRBJ2-4, the full variable domain reads DVKVTQSSRYLVKRTGEKVFLECVQDMDHENMFWYRQDPGLGLRLIYFSYDVKMKEKGDIPEGYSVSREKKERFSLILESASTNQTSMYLCASSPTVAPNIQYFGAGTRLSVL.

The chain links TRBV29-1 to TRBJ1-1; a weak D match, TRBD1 (5 bases). Trimming removed 7 bases from V and 1 base from J, with 19 bases in between. This CDR3 comprises 15 residues. The V gene's germline CDR1 is SQVTM and CDR2 ANQGSEA. The CDR3 region is CSATGGWGRNTEAFF. The CDR3 DNA follows: TGCAGCGCCACCGGAGGGTGGGGCCGGAACACTGAAGCTTTCTTT.

The chain is built from TRBV20-1 and TRBJ2-7; tentative D call: TRBD1 (6 bases). The CDR3 consists of 11 residues. Trimming removed 6 bases at V and 3 bases at J, with 9 bases between. The germline CDR1 and CDR2 sequences are DFQATT and SNEGSKA (reference sequence). The CDR3 here is CSATQGYEQYF. As DNA, the CDR3 is TGCAGTGCCACACAGGGCTACGAGCAGTACTTC.

This chain connects TRBV5-1 to TRBJ2-4, with 9 nucleotides matching TRBD2. This CDR3 has 14 amino acids. Germline lookup yields CDR1 SGHRS and CDR2 YFSETQ. Trimming took 0 bases from V and 8 from J; bases not matched to a gene: 3. CDR3: CASSLVGGGDIQYF. The CDR3 bases are TGCGCCAGCAGCTTGGTAGGCGGGGGGGACATTCAGTACTTC. The complete variable domain, with remaining parts taken from reference TRBV5-1 and TRBJ2-4, reads KAGVTQTPRYLIKTRGQQVTLSCSPISGHRSVSWYQQTPGQGLQFLFEYFSETQRNKGNFPGRFSGRQFSNSRSEMNVSTLELGDSALYLCASSLVGGGDIQYFGAGTRLSVL.

This chain connects TRBV9 to TRBJ2-5; D is uncertain. Germline CDR1 SGDLS, CDR2 YYNGEE. The CDR3 has 17 amino acids. V was clipped by 0 bases and J by 5 bases, with 20 bases between them. The CDR3 loop is CASSVEGPGWNGETQYF. As DNA, the CDR3 is TGTGCCAGCAGCGTAGAAGGTCCGGGTTGGAATGGGGAGACCCAGTACTTC.

This clone has only one observation. The junction departs from the called germline gene at one end, perhaps through a read error. This chain connects TRBV7-9 to TRBJ2-7; D call uncertain. CDR3 length: 11 residues. Per the germline V gene, CDR1 is SEHNR and CDR2 is FQNEAQ (reference sequence). CDR3 bases: TGTTCCAGCAGCTTCAACTACGAGCAGTACTTC. Encoded protein: CSSSFNYEQYF.

This clone was detected a few times. The rearrangement joins TRBV4-1 to TRBJ2-5; 7 bases are shared with TRBD1. Germline V gene sequence: CDR1 MGHRA, CDR2 YSYEKL. V dropped 4 bases and J dropped 1; count of bases not matched to a gene: 6. This CDR3 comprises 15 residues. This CDR3 is CASSLRQGPQETQYF. CDR3 sequence (DNA): TGCGCCAGCAGCCTCCGACAGGGACCCCAAGAGACCCAGTACTTC.

The rearrangement joins TRBV5-1 to TRBJ2-6; D remains ambiguous. The CDR3 runs 14 residues. Per the germline V gene, CDR1 is SGHRS and CDR2 is YFSETQ. The ends were cut back, 2 bases at V and 2 bases at J, with 5 bases in the middle. Written as DNA, the CDR3 is TGCGCCAGCAGCTTCACAGCTGGGGCCAACGTCCTGACTTTC. Amino acids: CASSFTAGANVLTF.

The J gene is TRBJ1-3, the V gene TRBV14, with 9 positions matching TRBD1. The CDR3 spans 16 residues. The V gene end was trimmed by 6 bases and the J gene end by 0 bases; junction bases not matched to a gene: 6. Per germline, CDR1 SGHDN and CDR2 FVKESK. In DNA form, the CDR3 reads TGTGCCAGCAGTCGGACAGGGGTGACCTCTGGAAACACCATATATTTT. This sequence encodes CASSRTGVTSGNTIYF.

The rearrangement uses TRBV7-8 and TRBJ2-5, with 7 bases fitting TRBD1. CDR1 SGHVS and CDR2 FQNEAQ come from the germline V gene. This CDR3 has 15 amino acids. With V trimmed by 7 bases and J by 9 bases, 17 bases remained unmatched. DNA of the CDR3: TGTGCCAGCACCCGCAGAGAGGACAGGCCATGGGCCCAGTACTTC. Residues: CASTRREDRPWAQYF. Looking up the rest from reference TRBV7-8 and TRBJ2-5 gives the full variable domain: GAGVSQSPRYKVAKRGQDVALRCDPISGHVSLFWYQQALGQGPEFLTYFQNEAQLDKSGLPSDRFFAERPEGSVSTLKIQRTQQEDSAVYLCASTRREDRPWAQYFGPGTRLLVL.

The V and J genes are TRBV28 and TRBJ2-5; unclear D gene. Germline CDR1 MDHEN, CDR2 SYDVKM. This CDR3 contains 13 residues. Deletions cut 7 bases from V and 1 base from J, with 10 bases between. The CDR3 reads CASNPPIQETQYF. The CDR3 DNA reads as TGTGCCAGCAACCCCCCTATCCAAGAGACCCAGTACTTC.

This sequence joins TRBV9 and TRBJ2-6; D is undetermined. CDR1 is SGDLS, CDR2 YYNGEE, per germline. CDR3 size: 17 residues. The ends were cut back, 2 bases at V and 4 bases at J, with 16 bases in the middle. The CDR3 nucleotides are TGTGCCAGCAGCGTCCCCTCGGCGGAGTTAGGGGCCAACGTCCTGACTTTC. Translation gives CASSVPSAELGANVLTF.

This chain connects TRBV7-5 to TRBJ2-3; the listed D gene, TRBD2, was not tested against the DNA. TRBV7-5 is a pseudogene. The CDR3 has 16 amino acids. The CDR3 sequence is CARSFSTDGDTDTQYF. The CDR3 nucleotides are TGTGCCAGAAGCTTTAGCACCGACGGAGACACAGATACGCAGTATTTT.

This chain uses TRBV6-5 with TRBJ2-7; 7 bases map to TRBD2. CDR1 is MNHEY and CDR2 is SVGAGI in the germline V gene. The length of the CDR3 is 15 residues. Germline trimming cut 10 bases from V and 4 bases from J; bases unmatched to any gene: 16. The CDR3 DNA reads as TGTGCCACCTCCCTACGGGGGGAAATGTGGTACGAGCAGTACTTC. It is translated as CATSLRGEMWYEQYF.

This chain links TRBV7-3 with TRBJ2-1; a weak D match, TRBD2 (5 bases). Germline CDR1 is SGHTA and CDR2 is FQGTGA. The CDR3 covers 15 residues. Trimming took off 5 bases at V and 0 bases at J, with 11 bases between the two ends. This CDR3 reads CASSPTRDSYNEQFF. In nucleotides, the CDR3 is TGTGCCAGCAGCCCCACCCGGGACTCCTACAATGAGCAGTTCTTC.

In DNA form, the CDR3 reads TGTGCCTGGAGTGGCGCTAGCGGGAGGCGGAACACCGGGGAGCTGTTTTTT. This codes for CAWSGASGRRNTGELFF. The V and J genes are TRBV30 and TRBJ2-2; 11 positions agree with TRBD2. V shed 1 base and J 1 base; nucleotides not matched to a gene: 5. Germline lookup yields CDR1 GTSNPN and CDR2 SVGIG (reference sequence). The CDR3 runs to 17 residues.